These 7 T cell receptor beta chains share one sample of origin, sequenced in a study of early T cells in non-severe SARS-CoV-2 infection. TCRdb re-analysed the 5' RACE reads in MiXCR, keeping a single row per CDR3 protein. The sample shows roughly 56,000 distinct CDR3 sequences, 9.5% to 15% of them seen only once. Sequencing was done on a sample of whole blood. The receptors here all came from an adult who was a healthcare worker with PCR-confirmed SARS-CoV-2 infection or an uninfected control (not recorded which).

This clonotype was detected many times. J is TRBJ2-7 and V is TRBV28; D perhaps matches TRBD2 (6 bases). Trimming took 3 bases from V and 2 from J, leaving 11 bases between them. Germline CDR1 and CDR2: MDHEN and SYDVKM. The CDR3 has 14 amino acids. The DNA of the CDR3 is TGTGCCAGCAGTTTCCCCGGGAGCGCCTACGAGCAGTACTTC. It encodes CASSFPGSAYEQYF.

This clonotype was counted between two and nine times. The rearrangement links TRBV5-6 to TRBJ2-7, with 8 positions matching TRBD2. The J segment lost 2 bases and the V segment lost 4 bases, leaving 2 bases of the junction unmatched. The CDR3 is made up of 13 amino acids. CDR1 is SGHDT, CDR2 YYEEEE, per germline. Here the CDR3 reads CASSVGLAYEQYF. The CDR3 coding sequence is TGTGCCAGCAGCGTGGGACTAGCCTACGAGCAGTACTTC.

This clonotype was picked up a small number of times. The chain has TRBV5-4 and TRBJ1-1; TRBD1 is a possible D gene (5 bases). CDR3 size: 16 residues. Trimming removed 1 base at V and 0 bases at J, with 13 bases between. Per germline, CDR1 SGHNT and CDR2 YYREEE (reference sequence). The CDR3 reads CASSLPGFKVNTEAFF. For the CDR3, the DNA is TGTGCCAGCAGCTTGCCAGGGTTTAAGGTGAACACTGAAGCTTTCTTT.

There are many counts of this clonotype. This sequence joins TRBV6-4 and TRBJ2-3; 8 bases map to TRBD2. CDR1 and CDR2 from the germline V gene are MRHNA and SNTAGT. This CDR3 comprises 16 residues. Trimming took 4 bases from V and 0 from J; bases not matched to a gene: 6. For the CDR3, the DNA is TGTGCCAGCAGTGCGACTAGCGACTTTAGCACAGATACGCAGTATTTT. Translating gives CASSATSDFSTDTQYF.

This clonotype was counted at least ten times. The CDR3 coding sequence is TGTGCCAGCAGCGTGAAACTAGCGGGACTAGGGGAGCAGTTCTTC. Translating gives CASSVKLAGLGEQFF. The V call is TRBV9, the J call TRBJ2-1; TRBD2 matches at 10 bases. Germline CDR1 and CDR2: SGDLS and YYNGEE. This CDR3 contains 15 residues. Trimming removed 2 bases from V and 10 bases from J; junction bases left unmatched: 9. Combining the CDR3 with reference TRBV9 and TRBJ2-1 gives the whole variable domain DSGVTQTPKHLITATGQRVTLRCSPRSGDLSVYWYQQSLDQGLQFLIQYYNGEERAKGNILERFSAQQFPDLHSELNLSSLELGDSALYFCASSVKLAGLGEQFFGPGTRLTVL.

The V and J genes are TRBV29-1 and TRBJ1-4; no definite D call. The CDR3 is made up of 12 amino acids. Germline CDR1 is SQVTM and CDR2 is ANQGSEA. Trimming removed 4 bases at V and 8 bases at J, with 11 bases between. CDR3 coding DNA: TGCAGCGTTGCTGGGGAAGGAGAAAAACTGTTTTTT. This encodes CSVAGEGEKLFF.

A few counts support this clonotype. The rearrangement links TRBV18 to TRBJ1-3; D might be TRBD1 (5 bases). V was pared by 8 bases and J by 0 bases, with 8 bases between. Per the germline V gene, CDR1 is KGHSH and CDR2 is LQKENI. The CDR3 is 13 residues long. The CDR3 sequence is CASRDSSGNTIYF. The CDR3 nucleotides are TGTGCCAGCCGGGACTCCTCTGGAAACACCATATATTTT.